A selection of T cell receptor beta chains follows, all from one sample in a study of T-cell reconstitution after alpha-beta-depleted transplantation in children. TCRdb reprocessed the PCR reads via MiXCR and lists one record per CDR3 protein. The data hold 800,000 to 1,000,000 distinct CDR3 sequences, with about 26% observed a single time. The specimen was PBMCs, mostly from graft donor cells, collected 360 days after TCRalphabeta/CD19-depleted stem cell transplant. Source of these receptors: a boy under two years old who had a stem cell transplant for SCID, so the T cells may come from the graft donor. CDR3s include the opening cysteine and the closing phenylalanine or tryptophan. The D gene is left open where the match is weak. The size entry is marked missing in some rows and otherwise reads once, few, many or a size class.

V	J	D	size	DNA	CDR3
TRBV5-1	TRBJ2-3	.	.	TGCGCCAGCAGCTTGGAGCTAGCTAGCACAGATACGCAGTATTTT	CASSLELASTDTQYF
TRBV12-3/TRBV12-4	TRBJ2-2	.	.	TGTGCCAGCACCACCACAGAGCGGAAGAACACCGGGGAGCTGTTTTTT	CASTTTERKNTGELFF
TRBV29-1	TRBJ2-2	.	few	TGCAGCTCCCCCGGGCAGGGCGCCAACACCGGGGAGCTGTTTTTT	CSSPGQGANTGELFF
TRBV21-1	TRBJ2-5	.	once	TGTGCCAGCAGCAACAGAGGGGAGTACCAAGGGACCCAGTACTTC	CASSNRGEYQGTQYF
TRBV3-1	TRBJ2-1	.	.	TGTGCCAGCAGCCAAGCCCCAGCTGAGCAGTTCTTC	CASSQAPAEQFF
TRBV29-1	TRBJ2-7	.	.	TGCAGCGTTGAAGGGAGTTCCCCCTACGAGCAGTACTTC	CSVEGSSPYEQYF
TRBV7-8	TRBJ2-1	TRBD1	.	TGTGCCAGCAGCGCCCGGACAGGGGTAGGGTCCTACAATGAGCAGTTCTTC	CASSARTGVGSYNEQFF
TRBV5-1	TRBJ2-1	.	many	TGCGCCAGCAGCCCCGGGATTACCTCCTACAATGAGCAGTTCTTC	CASSPGITSYNEQFF
TRBV3-1	TRBJ2-1	.	.	TGTGCCAGCAGCCAAGGCAGGGTTACGTATGAGCAGTTCTTC	CASSQGRVTYEQFF
TRBV12-3/TRBV12-4	TRBJ2-2	.	.	TGTGCCAGCACCCCTGGGACGGCGGGCACCGGGGAGCTGTTTTTT	CASTPGTAGTGELFF
TRBV27	TRBJ2-7	.	.	TGTGCCAGCAGTTTATCGCGCGGGGTTAGCGAGCAGTACTTC	CASSLSRGVSEQYF
TRBV11-3	TRBJ1-2	TRBD1	.	TGTGCCAGCAGCCTAATTCAGGGGGCTCATGGCTACACCTTC	CASSLIQGAHGYTF
TRBV6-1	TRBJ2-5	TRBD1	few	TGTGCCAGCTCTCTGGACAGGGCGAAGACCCAGTACTTC	CASSLDRAKTQYF
TRBV10-3	TRBJ2-1	TRBD2	few	TGTGCCATCAGTTTTCTAGCGGGGGACGACTCCTACAATGAGCAGTTCTTC	CAISFLAGDDSYNEQFF
TRBV12-3/TRBV12-4	TRBJ1-1	.	few	TGTGCCAGCAAACTACAACGGATAACTGAAGCTTTCTTT	CASKLQRITEAFF
TRBV5-1	TRBJ1-1	.	.	TGCGCCAGCAGCATTGTTCGCAGCGTCAACACTGAAGCTTTCTTT	CASSIVRSVNTEAFF
TRBV29-1	TRBJ2-1	.	few	TGCAGCGTTGCCCGAGGGGCGGGGAGCTACAATGAGCAGTTCTTC	CSVARGAGSYNEQFF
TRBV6-5	TRBJ2-7	.	.	TGTGCCAGCAGTTACTCGCCCCCTCCCTTTGCCTACGAGCAGTACTTC	CASSYSPPPFAYEQYF
TRBV29-1	TRBJ1-3	.	.	TGCAGCGTTGAAGGCGGCGGTGCTGGAAACACCATATATTTT	CSVEGGGAGNTIYF
TRBV12-3/TRBV12-4	TRBJ1-1	.	.	TGTGCCAGCAGTTTAGTCATTAGCAGGGTAACTGAAGCTTTCTTT	CASSLVISRVTEAFF
TRBV21-1	TRBJ2-4	.	.	TGTGCCAGCAGCAGACATTCTACGGGGTTATCTCCATATATAGCCAAAAACATTCAGTACTTC	CASSRHSTGLSPYIAKNIQYF
TRBV20-1	TRBJ2-3	.	.	TGCAGTGTCGCCAACACAGATACGCAGTATTTT	CSVANTDTQYF
TRBV11-2	TRBJ2-7	TRBD2	.	TGTGCCAGCAGCTCGAGAAGTAGCGGGGGTCATTCCTACGAGCAGTACTTC	CASSSRSSGGHSYEQYF
TRBV10-2	TRBJ1-2	TRBD1	.	TGCGCCAGCAGTGTACAGGGGAGATTTGGCTACACCTTC	CASSVQGRFGYTF
TRBV7-8	TRBJ1-1	.	.	TGTGCCAGCAGCTCCTACAGGCAAGGGGAAGCTTTCTTT	CASSSYRQGEAFF
TRBV27	TRBJ2-2	.	.	TGTGCCAGCAGACGGGGCCCCGGGGAGCTGTTTTTT	CASRRGPGELFF
TRBV3-1	TRBJ2-3	.	many	TGTGCCAGCAGCCAAGAAGGGTTTACGCAGTATTTT	CASSQEGFTQYF
TRBV5-6	TRBJ2-1	.	many	TGTGCCAGCAGGACAACCAGGGGGGCCACGCCCCGCAATGAGCAGTTCTTC	CASRTTRGATPRNEQFF
TRBV4-3	TRBJ2-2	.	.	TGCGCCAGCAGCCATTCGGTTATTGTCCGGACAGATAACACCGGGGAGCTGTTTTTT	CASSHSVIVRTDNTGELFF
TRBV7-9	TRBJ2-3	TRBD1	few	TGTGCCAGCAGCAAGACAGGGAGCACAGATACGCAGTATTTT	CASSKTGSTDTQYF
TRBV4-3	TRBJ2-7	.	.	TGCGCCAGCATCCCGCGGACTGGCAGCTCCTACGAGCAGTACTTC	CASIPRTGSSYEQYF
TRBV5-1	TRBJ1-5	.	.	TGCGCCAGCAGCCGAGGGGAGGGGGATGGCAATCAGCCCCAGCATTTT	CASSRGEGDGNQPQHF
TRBV7-2	TRBJ2-4	.	few	TGTGCCAGCAGCTTCTGGGGGGCATGGAACATTCAGTACTTC	CASSFWGAWNIQYF
TRBV29-1	TRBJ2-5	.	many	TGCAGCGTTGGCAGGGGTACGGAAGAGACCCAGTACTTC	CSVGRGTEETQYF
TRBV7-6	TRBJ2-3	.	.	TGTGCCAGCAGCTCCCTCGCATGGACAAGCACAGATACGCAGTATTTT	CASSSLAWTSTDTQYF
TRBV3-1	TRBJ2-7	TRBD2	once	TGTGCCAGCAGCCAAGATCTGGCGGGGGATTACTACGAGCAGTACTTC	CASSQDLAGDYYEQYF
TRBV29-1	TRBJ2-1	TRBD1	.	TGCAGCGCCAGGGGACAGAATCTTAATATTGGGGCCAATGAGCAGTTCTTC	CSARGQNLNIGANEQFF
TRBV7-8	TRBJ1-3	.	.	TGTGCCAGCAGCAAGACGTGGACGGTTGGAAACACCATATATTTT	CASSKTWTVGNTIYF
TRBV4-3	TRBJ2-7	.	.	TGCGCCAGCAGCCTAACAGGGTTTGGGGACGAGCAGTACTTC	CASSLTGFGDEQYF
TRBV3-1	TRBJ2-7	.	few	TGTGCCAGCAGCCAAGCTACAGAAGAGCAGTACTTC	CASSQATEEQYF
TRBV20-1	TRBJ1-2	TRBD1	.	TGCAGTGCTACAGGGACAGTCAACTATGGCTACACCTTC	CSATGTVNYGYTF
TRBV12-5	TRBJ2-1	.	.	TGTGCTAGTGGTTTGCCCACTAGCAATGAGCAGTTCTTC	CASGLPTSNEQFF